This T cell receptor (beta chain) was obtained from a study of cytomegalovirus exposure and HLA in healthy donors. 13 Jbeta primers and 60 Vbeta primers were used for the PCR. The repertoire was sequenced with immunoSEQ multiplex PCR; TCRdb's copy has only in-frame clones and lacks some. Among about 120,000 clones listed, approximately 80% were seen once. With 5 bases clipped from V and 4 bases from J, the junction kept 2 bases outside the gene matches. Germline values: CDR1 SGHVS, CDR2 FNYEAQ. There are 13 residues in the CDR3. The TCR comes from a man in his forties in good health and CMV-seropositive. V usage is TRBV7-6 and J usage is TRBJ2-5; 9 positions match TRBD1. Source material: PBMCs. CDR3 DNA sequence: TGTGCCAGCAGCGAGGACAGGGGAGAGACCCAGTACTTC. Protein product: CASSEDRGETQYF. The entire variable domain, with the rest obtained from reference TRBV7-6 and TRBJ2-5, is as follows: GAGVSQSPRYKVTKRGQDVALRCDPISGHVSLYWYRQALGQGPEFLTYFNYEAQQDKSGLPNDRFSAERPEGSISTLTIQRTEQRDSAMYRCASSEDRGETQYFGPGTRLLVL.